This T cell receptor (beta chain) stems from a study of radiation and T cells in renal cell carcinoma. With 2 bases clipped from V and 7 bases from J, the junction kept 17 bases outside the gene matches. Per germline, CDR1 SGHTA and CDR2 FQGNSA. CDR3 length equals 18 residues. TCRdb's copy holds only in-frame clones and misses some; the assay was immunoSEQ multiplex PCR. This sample has approximately 92,000 clones, with around four fifths found just once. Documented time point: blood 4 weeks post-SBRT, at nephrectomy. Noted treatment: 15 Gy SBRT to primary tumor, nephrectomy 4 weeks later. Nephrectomy followed 15 Gy stereotactic body radiation by 4 weeks. Clear cell pathology was present in this patient's renal cell carcinoma.

The sample here was blood, taken from a patient whose treatment included radiotherapy and nephrectomy. The TCR was taken from a man over 45 with renal cell carcinoma. The V call is TRBV7-2, the J call TRBJ1-2; TRBD1 matches 9 bases. Written as DNA, the CDR3 is TGTGCCAGCAGCTTATTTTTTGGGACAGGGAGACCACCACGTGGCTACACCTTC. This sequence encodes CASSLFFGTGRPPRGYTF. Looking up the rest from reference TRBV7-2 and TRBJ1-2 gives the full variable domain: GAGVSQSPSNKVTEKGKDVELRCDPISGHTALYWYRQSLGQGLEFLIYFQGNSAPDKSGLPSDRFSAERTGGSVSTLTIQRTQQEDSAVYLCASSLFFGTGRPPRGYTFGSGTRLTVV.